The sequence of this TCR beta chain was determined in a study of prognosis after radiotherapy for stage I lung cancer. Across the study: Newly diagnosed primary stage I lung tumors occurred in roughly 13 patients, and oligometastatic NSCLC after surgical resection of the primary tumor occurred in a few.

CDR3 length equals 14 residues. The germline V gene has CDR1 MNHGY and CDR2 SAAAGT. V was cut by 9 bases and J by 2 bases, with 17 bases left in between. All patients, having had no prior chemotherapy, radiotherapy or other malignancies, were node-negative on CT and PET/CT. By two-round multiplex PCR, the TCR beta CDR3 was amplified from genomic DNA. Primers targeting each individual TRBV and TRBJ gene were applied in first-round PCR. PCR's second round employed universal primers. MiXCR was run by TCRdb on the multiplex PCR reads, yielding one entry per CDR3 protein. This sample has 30,000 to 40,000 distinct CDR3 sequences, with less than 40% found just once. Study findings and constraints: Some patients went on to develop distant metastases. Their Shannon entropy after stereotactic body radiation therapy was lower, and its change from baseline was also lower.

This clonotype showed up many times. Its specificity is not known. This TCR derives from a donor over 45 with non-small cell lung cancer. This rearrangement joins TRBV6-8 to TRBJ2-7; D is ambiguous. Sequencing was performed on PBMCs, taken before or after stereotactic body radiation therapy (not recorded which). CDR3 residues: CARKVGQEPYEQYF. The CDR3 region has the DNA TGTGCCAGGAAAGTTGGGCAGGAGCCCTACGAGCAGTACTTC.